This T cell receptor beta chain emerged from a study of OX40 agonist ivuxolimab in advanced cancers. About the study: Patients received ivuxolimab, an intravenous treatment, every 2 weeks at 0.01 to 10 mg/kg.

Whole-study results and caveats: Among the least clonally expanded were partial responders at 0.1-3.0 mg/kg.

CDR1 is LGHNA, CDR2 YNFKEQ, per germline. CDR3 size: 13 residues. V lost 3 bases, J lost 1 base, and 1 base lay in between. Comment on this clone: Its specificity is unknown.

Only in-frame clones appear in the TCRdb table, and some are missing; sequencing was by immunoSEQ multiplex PCR. The sample holds tens of thousands of clones, 90% to 95% seen once. This TCR came from an adult with an advanced solid tumor such as melanoma, head and neck, liver or kidney cancer. The input for sequencing was CD4+ or CD8+ T cells sorted from blood, taken in a trial of the OX40 agonist ivuxolimab. This chain joins TRBV4-2 and TRBJ2-6; D is unresolved. The CDR3 DNA follows: TGTGCCAGCAGCCAGTCTGGGGCCAACGTCCTGACTTTC. Amino acids: CASSQSGANVLTF.